This T cell receptor beta chain was profiled in a study of cytomegalovirus exposure and HLA in healthy donors. As for this clone: The target antigen is unknown.

Study-level findings and limits: Later on, an analysis tied 18,000 or so TCR beta sequences to HLA alleles at 0.05 false discovery rate. Most of the CMV-associated TCR beta chains (in a later analysis) appeared to be HLA-restricted. Some V segments, TRBV6-2 and TRBV6-3 among them, were indistinguishable and were therefore excluded.

The CDR3 contains 14 residues. The trim removed 3 bases at V and 4 bases at J, leaving 5 bases unmatched. Per germline, CDR1 MDHEN and CDR2 SYDVKM. Both 60 Vbeta primers and 13 Jbeta primers went into the PCR. Profiled with immunoSEQ multiplex PCR; TCRdb holds only in-frame clones, not every one. This repertoire shows more than 100,000 clones, over 60% found once; its top ten account for 2.5% to 3.5%. Material: PBMCs. The chain uses TRBV28 and TRBJ1-2; 7 bases fit TRBD1. The source is a woman under 40 in good health and CMV-seropositive. The CDR3 nucleotides read TGTGCCAGCAGTTTGAGGGGGCTCGGCTATGGCTACACCTTC. It encodes CASSLRGLGYGYTF.